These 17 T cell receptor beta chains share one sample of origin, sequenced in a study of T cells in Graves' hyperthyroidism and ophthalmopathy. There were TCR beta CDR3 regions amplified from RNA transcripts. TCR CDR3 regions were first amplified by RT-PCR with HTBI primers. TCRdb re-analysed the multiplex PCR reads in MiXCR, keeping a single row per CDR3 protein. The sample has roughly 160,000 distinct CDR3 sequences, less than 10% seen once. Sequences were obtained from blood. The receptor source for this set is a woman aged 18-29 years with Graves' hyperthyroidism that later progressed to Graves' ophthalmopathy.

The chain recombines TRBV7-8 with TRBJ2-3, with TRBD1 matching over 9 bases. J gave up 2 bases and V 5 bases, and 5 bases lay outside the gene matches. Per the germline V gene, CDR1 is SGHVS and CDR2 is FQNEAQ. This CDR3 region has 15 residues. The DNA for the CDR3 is TGTGCCAGCAGCCCGGGGACAGGGCTCACAGATACGCAGTATTTT. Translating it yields CASSPGTGLTDTQYF.

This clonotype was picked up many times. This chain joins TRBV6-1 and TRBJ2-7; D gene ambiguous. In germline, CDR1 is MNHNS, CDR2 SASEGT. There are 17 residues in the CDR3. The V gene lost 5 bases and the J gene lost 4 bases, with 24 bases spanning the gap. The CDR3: CASSYSSSRRALYEQYF. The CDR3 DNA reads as TGTGCCAGCAGTTACTCTTCAAGTCGTAGGGCGTTGTACGAGCAGTACTTC.

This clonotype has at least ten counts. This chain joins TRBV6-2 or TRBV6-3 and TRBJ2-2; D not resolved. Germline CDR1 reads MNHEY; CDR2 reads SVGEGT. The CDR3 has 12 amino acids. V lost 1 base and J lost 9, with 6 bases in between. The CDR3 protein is CASSYYVRELFF. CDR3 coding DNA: TGTGCCAGCAGTTACTATGTGCGGGAGCTGTTTTTT.

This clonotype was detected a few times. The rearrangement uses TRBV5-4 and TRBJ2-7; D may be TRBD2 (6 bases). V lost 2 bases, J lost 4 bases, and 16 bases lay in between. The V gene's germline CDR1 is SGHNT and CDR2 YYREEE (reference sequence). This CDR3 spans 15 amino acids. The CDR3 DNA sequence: TGTGCCAGCAGCTTCGGTCGGGACTCTTCATACGAGCAGTACTTC. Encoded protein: CASSFGRDSSYEQYF.

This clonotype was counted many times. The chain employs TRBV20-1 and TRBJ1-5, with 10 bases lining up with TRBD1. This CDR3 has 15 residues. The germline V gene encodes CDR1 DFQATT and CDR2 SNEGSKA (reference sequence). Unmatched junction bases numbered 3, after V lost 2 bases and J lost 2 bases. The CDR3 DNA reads TGCAGTGCTAGAACCGGGACAGGGGGCAATCAGCCCCAGCATTTT. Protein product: CSARTGTGGNQPQHF.

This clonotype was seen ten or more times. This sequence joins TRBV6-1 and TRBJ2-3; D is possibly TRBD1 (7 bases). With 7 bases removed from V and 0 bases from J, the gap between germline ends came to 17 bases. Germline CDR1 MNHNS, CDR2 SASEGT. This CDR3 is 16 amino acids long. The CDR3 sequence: CASNDPTGTSTDTQYF. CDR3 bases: TGTGCCAGCAACGACCCGACAGGGACTAGCACAGATACGCAGTATTTT.

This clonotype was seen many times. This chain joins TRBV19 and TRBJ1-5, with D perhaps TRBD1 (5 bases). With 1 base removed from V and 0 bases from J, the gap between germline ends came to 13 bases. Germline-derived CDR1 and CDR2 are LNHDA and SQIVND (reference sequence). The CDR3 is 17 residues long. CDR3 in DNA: TGTGCCAGTAGTATAGGGGTCCAGGGTGTTAGCAATCAGCCCCAGCATTTT. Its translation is CASSIGVQGVSNQPQHF.

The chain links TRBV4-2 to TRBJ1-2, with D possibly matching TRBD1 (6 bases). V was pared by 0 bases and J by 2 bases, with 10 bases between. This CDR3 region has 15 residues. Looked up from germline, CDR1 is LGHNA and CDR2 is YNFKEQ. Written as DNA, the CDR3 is TGTGCCAGCAGCCAAGACGTCGGGGGCAACTATGGCTACACCTTC. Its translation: CASSQDVGGNYGYTF.

The CDR3 bases are TGCGCCAGCAGCCCCATGACGGAAAATCAGCCCCAGCATTTT. Protein sequence: CASSPMTENQPQHF. V gene TRBV4-1 combines with J gene TRBJ1-5; no firm D call. Trimming stripped 4 bases from V and 4 bases from J, with 11 bases between. CDR3 length: 14 residues. The V gene's germline CDR1 is MGHRA and CDR2 YSYEKL.

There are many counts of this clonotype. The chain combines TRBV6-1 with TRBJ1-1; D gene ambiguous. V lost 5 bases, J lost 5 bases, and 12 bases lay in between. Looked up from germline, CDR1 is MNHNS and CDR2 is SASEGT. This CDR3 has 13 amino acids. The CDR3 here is CASSSLGRTEAFF. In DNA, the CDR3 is TGTGCCAGCAGTTCCCTAGGGAGGACTGAAGCTTTCTTT.

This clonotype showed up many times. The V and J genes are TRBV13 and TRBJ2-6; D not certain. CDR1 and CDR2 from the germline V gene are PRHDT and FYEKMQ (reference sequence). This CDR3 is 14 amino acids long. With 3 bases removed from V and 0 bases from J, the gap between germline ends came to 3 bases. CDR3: CASSLRSGANVLTF. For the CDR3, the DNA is TGTGCCAGCAGCTTGCGCTCTGGGGCCAACGTCCTGACTTTC.

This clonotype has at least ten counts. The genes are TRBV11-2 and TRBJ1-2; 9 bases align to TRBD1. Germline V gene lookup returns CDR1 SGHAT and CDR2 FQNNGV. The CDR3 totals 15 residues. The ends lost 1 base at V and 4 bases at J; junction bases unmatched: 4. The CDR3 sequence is CASSLGATGGYGYTF. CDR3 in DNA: TGTGCCAGCAGCTTAGGGGCGACAGGGGGCTATGGCTACACCTTC.

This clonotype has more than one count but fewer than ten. The CDR3 is CASSLASGLLLNEQFF. For the CDR3, the DNA is TGTGCCAGCAGCTTGGCCTCCGGACTCCTACTTAATGAGCAGTTCTTC. This chain links TRBV5-6 with TRBJ2-1; TRBD2 might be the D (5 bases). The CDR3 extends over 16 amino acids. V lost 0 bases to trimming and J lost 7 bases, with 17 bases between them. Germline-derived CDR1 and CDR2 are SGHDT and YYEEEE. Full variable domain (missing parts from reference TRBV5-6 and TRBJ2-1): DAGVTQSPTHLIKTRGQQVTLRCSPKSGHDTVSWYQQALGQGPQFIFQYYEEEERQRGNFPDRFSGHQFPNYSSELNVNALLLGDSALYLCASSLASGLLLNEQFFGPGTRLTVL.

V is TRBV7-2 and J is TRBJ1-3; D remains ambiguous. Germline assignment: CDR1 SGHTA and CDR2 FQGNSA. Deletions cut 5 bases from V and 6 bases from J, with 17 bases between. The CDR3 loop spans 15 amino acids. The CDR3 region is CASSTYRQTPNTIYF. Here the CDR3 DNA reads TGTGCCAGCAGCACCTACCGACAAACGCCAAACACCATATATTTT.

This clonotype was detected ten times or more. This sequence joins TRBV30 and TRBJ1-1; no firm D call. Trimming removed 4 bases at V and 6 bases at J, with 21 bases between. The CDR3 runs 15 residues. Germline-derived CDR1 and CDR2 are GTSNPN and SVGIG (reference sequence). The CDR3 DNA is TGTGCCTGGATCCCCCGCGGAGGGATCGTCTCTGAAGCTTTCTTT. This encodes CAWIPRGGIVSEAFF. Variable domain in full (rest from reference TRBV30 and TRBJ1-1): SQTIHQWPATLVQPVGSPLSLECTVEGTSNPNLYWYRQAAGRGLQLLFYSVGIGQISSEVPQNLSASRPQDRQFILSSKKLLLSDSGFYLCAWIPRGGIVSEAFFGQGTRLTVV.

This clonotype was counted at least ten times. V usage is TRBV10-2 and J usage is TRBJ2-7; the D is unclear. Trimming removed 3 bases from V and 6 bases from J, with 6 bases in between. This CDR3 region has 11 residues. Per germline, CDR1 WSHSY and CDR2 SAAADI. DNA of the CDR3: TGCGCCAGCAGTGACGGGTCCGAGCAGTACTTC. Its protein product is CASSDGSEQYF.

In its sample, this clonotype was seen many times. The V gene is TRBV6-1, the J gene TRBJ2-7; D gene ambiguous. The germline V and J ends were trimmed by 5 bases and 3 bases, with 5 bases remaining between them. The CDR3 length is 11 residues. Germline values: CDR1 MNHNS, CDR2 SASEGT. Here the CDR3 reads CASSPYYEQYF. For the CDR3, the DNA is TGTGCCAGCAGTCCCTACTACGAGCAGTACTTC.